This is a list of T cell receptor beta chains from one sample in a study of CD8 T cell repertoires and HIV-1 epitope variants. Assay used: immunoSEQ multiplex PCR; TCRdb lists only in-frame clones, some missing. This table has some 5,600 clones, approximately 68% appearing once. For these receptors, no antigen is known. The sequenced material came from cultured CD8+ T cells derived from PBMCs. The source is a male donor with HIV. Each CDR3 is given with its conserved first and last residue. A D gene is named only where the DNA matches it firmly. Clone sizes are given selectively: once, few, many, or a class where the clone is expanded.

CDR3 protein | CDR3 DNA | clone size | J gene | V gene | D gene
CATSRSQAGNEQFF | TGTGCCACCAGCAGAAGCCAGGCGGGGAATGAGCAGTTCTTC | once | TRBJ2-1 | TRBV15 | -
CASSLVEQRTDTQYF | TGTGCCAGCAGCTTAGTTGAGCAGCGCACAGATACGCAGTATTTT | - | TRBJ2-3 | TRBV7-9 | -
CASSSLVGRTDTEAFF | TGTGCCAGCAGCTCATTAGTAGGGAGGACGGACACTGAAGCTTTCTTT | - | TRBJ1-1 | TRBV2 | -
CASTMPGQFYGYTF | TGTGCCAGCACAATGCCGGGACAGTTCTATGGCTACACCTTC | - | TRBJ1-2 | TRBV28 | TRBD1
CASSTRSDRRDTEAFF | TGTGCCAGTAGTACGCGTTCCGACCGGAGAGACACTGAAGCTTTCTTT | - | TRBJ1-1 | TRBV19 | -
CASDGTEVRTEAFF | TGTGCCAGCGACGGGACAGAAGTCCGGACTGAAGCTTTCTTT | - | TRBJ1-1 | TRBV7-9 | TRBD1
CASSFVGSGAYGYTF | TGTGCCAGCAGCTTCGTAGGGTCTGGAGCTTATGGCTACACCTTC | medium-sized | TRBJ1-2 | TRBV9 | -
CASSRQGTYEQYF | TGTGCCAGCAGCCGACAGGGCACCTACGAGCAGTACTTC | few | TRBJ2-7 | TRBV7-9 | TRBD1
CASSLAGDHEQYF | TGTGCCAGCAGTTTAGCTGGGGACCACGAGCAGTACTTC | few | TRBJ2-7 | TRBV27 | -
CASGKNIQYF | TGTGCCAGCGGAAAAAACATTCAGTACTTC | - | TRBJ2-4 | TRBV27 | -